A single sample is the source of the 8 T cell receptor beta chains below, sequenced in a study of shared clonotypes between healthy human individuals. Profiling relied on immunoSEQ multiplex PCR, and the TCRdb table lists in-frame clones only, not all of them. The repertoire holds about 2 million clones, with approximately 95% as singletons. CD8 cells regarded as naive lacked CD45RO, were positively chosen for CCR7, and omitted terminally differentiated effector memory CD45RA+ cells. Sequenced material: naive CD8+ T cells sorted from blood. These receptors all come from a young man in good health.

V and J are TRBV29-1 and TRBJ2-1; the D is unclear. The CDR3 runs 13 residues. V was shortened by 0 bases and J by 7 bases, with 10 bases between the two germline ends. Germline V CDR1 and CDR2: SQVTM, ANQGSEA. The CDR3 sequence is CSVEDLAPNEQFF. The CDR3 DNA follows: TGCAGCGTTGAAGATTTGGCGCCGAATGAGCAGTTCTTC.

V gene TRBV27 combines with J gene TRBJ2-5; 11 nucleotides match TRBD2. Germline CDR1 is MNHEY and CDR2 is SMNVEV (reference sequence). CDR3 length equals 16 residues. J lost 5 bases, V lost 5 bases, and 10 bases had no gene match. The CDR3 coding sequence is TGTGCCAGCAGTACTACCCCACTAGCGGGAGAGGAGACCCAGTACTTC. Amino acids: CASSTTPLAGEETQYF.

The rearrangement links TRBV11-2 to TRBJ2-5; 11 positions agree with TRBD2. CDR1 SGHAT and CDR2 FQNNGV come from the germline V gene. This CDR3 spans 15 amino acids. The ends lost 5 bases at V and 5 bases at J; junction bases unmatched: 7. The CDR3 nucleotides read TGTGCCAGCAGCCCACTAGCGGGAGTCCGGGAGACCCAGTACTTC. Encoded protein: CASSPLAGVRETQYF.

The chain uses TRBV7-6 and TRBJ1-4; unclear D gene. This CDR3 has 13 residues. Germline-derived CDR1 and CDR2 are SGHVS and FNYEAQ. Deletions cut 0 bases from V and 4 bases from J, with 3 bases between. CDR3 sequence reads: CASSLASNEKLFF. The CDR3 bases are TGTGCCAGCAGCTTAGCCAGTAATGAAAAACTGTTTTTT.

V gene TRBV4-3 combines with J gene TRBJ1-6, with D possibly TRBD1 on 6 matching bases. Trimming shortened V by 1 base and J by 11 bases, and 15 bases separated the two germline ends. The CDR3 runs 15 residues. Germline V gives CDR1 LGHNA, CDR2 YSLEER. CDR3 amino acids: CASSQVFFQGTPLHF. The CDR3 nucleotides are TGCGCCAGCAGCCAAGTTTTTTTTCAGGGGACACCCCTCCACTTT.

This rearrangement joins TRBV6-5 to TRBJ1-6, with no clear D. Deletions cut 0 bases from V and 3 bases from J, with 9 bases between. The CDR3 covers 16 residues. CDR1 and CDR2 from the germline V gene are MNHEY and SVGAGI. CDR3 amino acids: CASSYSGSLYNSPLHF. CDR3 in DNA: TGTGCCAGCAGTTACTCGGGGTCCCTCTATAATTCACCCCTCCACTTT.

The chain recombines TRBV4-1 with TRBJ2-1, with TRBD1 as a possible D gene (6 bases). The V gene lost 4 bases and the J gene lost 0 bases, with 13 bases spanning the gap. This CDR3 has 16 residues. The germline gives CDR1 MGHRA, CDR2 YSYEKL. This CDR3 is CASSPRQASSYNEQFF. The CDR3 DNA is TGCGCCAGCAGCCCTAGACAGGCAAGCTCCTACAATGAGCAGTTCTTC.

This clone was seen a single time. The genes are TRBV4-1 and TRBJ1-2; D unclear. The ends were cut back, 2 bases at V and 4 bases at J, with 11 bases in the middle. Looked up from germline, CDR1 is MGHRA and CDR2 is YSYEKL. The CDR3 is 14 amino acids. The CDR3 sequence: CASSQLRTVYGYTF. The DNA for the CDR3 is TGCGCCAGCAGCCAATTGAGGACGGTCTATGGCTACACCTTC.